This T cell receptor (beta chain) stems from a study of T-cell reconstitution after alpha-beta-depleted transplantation in children. It was with unique molecular identifiers that the TCRbeta library was prepared. One entry per CDR3 protein results from TCRdb running MiXCR on the PCR reads. The sample records 500,000 or so distinct CDR3 sequences, approximately 32% being singletons. CDR3 length: 16 amino acids. The V and J ends lost 2 bases and 4 bases respectively, with 20 bases between them. Germline V gives CDR1 SQVTM, CDR2 ANQGSEA. This clonotype has a handful of counts. This sequence originates from a human donor who donated a stem cell graft to a child with aplastic anemia. J is TRBJ1-2 and V is TRBV29-1; D ambiguous. This material consisted of PBMCs from the stem cell graft donor, taken from the stem cell graft. CDR3 residues: CSVEPPGRAGSYGYTF. DNA for the CDR3: TGCAGCGTTGAACCCCCGGGGAGGGCGGGGAGCTATGGCTACACCTTC.